A selection of T cell receptor beta chains follows, all from one sample in a study of shared clonotypes between healthy human individuals. Sequenced by immunoSEQ multiplex PCR; TCRdb stores in-frame clones only, minus some. The sample holds 2 million to 2.5 million clones, 95% seen once. Sequencing was done on a sample of naive CD4+ T cells sorted from blood. The origin of the receptors is a man younger than 35 in good health. CDR3s include the opening cysteine and the closing phenylalanine or tryptophan. The D gene is left open where the match is weak. Not all rows give a size; the values are once, few, many and, for expanded clones, a class.

J	size	D	V	length	DNA	CDR3
TRBJ1-6	-	-	TRBV5-6	17	TGTGCCAGCAGCCGGCGGCAGCAGCTCTCCTATAATTCACCCCTCCACTTT	CASSRRQQLSYNSPLHF
TRBJ2-7	-	-	TRBV5-4	16	TGTGCCAGCAGCTTGGCCGCTGGCGGGAAGTTTTACGAGCAGTACTTC	CASSLAAGGKFYEQYF
TRBJ2-7	-	-	TRBV18	11	TGTGCCAGCTCTCAGGGGTCCGAGCAGTACTTC	CASSQGSEQYF
TRBJ2-7	-	TRBD2	TRBV5-1	13	TGCGCCAGCCACCTTGGCGGGAGCTACGAGCAGTACTTC	CASHLGGSYEQYF
TRBJ2-2	-	-	TRBV19	14	TGTGCCAGTAGTATAGGACTCCCAGTAGGGGAGCTGTTTTTT	CASSIGLPVGELFF
TRBJ2-1	-	-	TRBV6-5	16	TGTGCCAGCAGTTACTCGATTGGGTTAAGAGACTATGAGCAGTTCTTC	CASSYSIGLRDYEQFF
TRBJ2-3	-	TRBD2	TRBV30	16	TGTGCCTGGAGTGTCGGACTAGCGGGAGGGTCAAGGGCGCAGTATTTT	CAWSVGLAGGSRAQYF
TRBJ2-5	-	TRBD1	TRBV10-3	11	TGTGCCACAGGACAGGGGGAGACCCAGTACTTC	CATGQGETQYF
TRBJ1-5	few	-	TRBV7-2	13	TGTGCCAGCAGCTTATGGAGTGGGCAGCCCCAGCATTTT	CASSLWSGQPQHF
TRBJ2-3	-	-	TRBV7-2	16	TGTGCCAGCAGCCAAAGCGGGGCGGGGACAATCGATACGCAGTATTTT	CASSQSGAGTIDTQYF
TRBJ2-6	-	-	TRBV6-1	13	TGTGCCAGCATCCGATCTGGGGCCAACGTCCTGACTTTC	CASIRSGANVLTF
TRBJ2-7	-	TRBD1	TRBV6-1	12	TGTGCCAGCAGTGAGACAGGGTACGAGCAGTACTTC	CASSETGYEQYF
TRBJ1-2	-	-	TRBV21-1	13	TGTGCCAGCAGCAGATGGAGGGGAAACGGCTACACCTTC	CASSRWRGNGYTF
TRBJ2-7	-	-	TRBV5-1	14	TGCGCCAGCAGCACCGCAGGGGTCGGCGACGAGCAGTACTTC	CASSTAGVGDEQYF
TRBJ1-3	-	-	TRBV6-5	15	TGTGCCAGCAGTTACACCGGACAGATAGGAAACACCATATATTTT	CASSYTGQIGNTIYF
TRBJ1-6	-	-	TRBV7-9	15	TGTGCCAGCAGCTTGTTAGAGCTCCAGGGTTCACCCCTCCACTTT	CASSLLELQGSPLHF
TRBJ2-1	-	TRBD1	TRBV11-2	12	TGTGCCAGCAGCATACCCGGGACAGGGAAGATCTTC	CASSIPGTGKIF
TRBJ1-1	-	TRBD1	TRBV6-5	15	TGTGCCAGCAGTTACGGGGGACAGGGGAACACTGAAGCTTTCTTT	CASSYGGQGNTEAFF
TRBJ2-3	few	TRBD2	TRBV5-1	15	TGCGCCAGCCAAGAGACTAGCGGGAGCACAGATACGCAGTATTTT	CASQETSGSTDTQYF
TRBJ1-6	-	-	TRBV14	12	TGTGCCAGCAGCCCAGGGCCCTCACCCCTCCACTTT	CASSPGPSPLHF
TRBJ1-6	-	-	TRBV6-1	17	TGTGCCAGCAGTGAAGTATCCGGTCGGGGGGTAAATTCACCCCTCCACTTT	CASSEVSGRGVNSPLHF
TRBJ1-2	-	-	TRBV6-1	16	TGTGCCAGCAGTGAAATCTGGGCGGCTGGTAACTATGGCTACACCTTC	CASSEIWAAGNYGYTF
TRBJ2-2	-	-	TRBV30	12	TGTGCCTGGAGTGAGAGGGCCGGGGAGCTGTTTTTT	CAWSERAGELFF
TRBJ1-2	-	-	TRBV25-1	12	TGTGCCAGCAGTGAAAATGTCTATGGCTACACCTTC	CASSENVYGYTF
TRBJ2-1	-	-	TRBV29-1	16	TGCAGCGTAGGAGCCGCTCAAAAATACGCCTACAATGAGCAGTTCTTC	CSVGAAQKYAYNEQFF
TRBJ1-1	-	TRBD1	TRBV5-5	12	TGTGCCAGCAGCGAACAGGGGCCCGAAGCTTTCTTT	CASSEQGPEAFF
TRBJ1-5	-	TRBD1	TRBV19	15	TGTGCCAGTAGTTCCCCCACAGGGGGCGATCAGCCCCAGCATTTT	CASSSPTGGDQPQHF
TRBJ1-5	-	-	TRBV6-6	12	TGTGCCAGCAGTTCGGGAGATCAGCCCCAGCATTTT	CASSSGDQPQHF
TRBJ1-6	-	-	TRBV9	18	TGTGCCAGCAGCGTAGGGCAAGGGACGGGAGTTTATAATTCACCCCTCCACTTT	CASSVGQGTGVYNSPLHF
TRBJ2-7	-	-	TRBV6-6	15	TGTGCCAGCAGTTGGGAGGTGCCCCTCTCCTACGAGCAGTACTTC	CASSWEVPLSYEQYF
TRBJ1-6	-	-	TRBV4-1	18	TGCGCCAGCAGCCAATCTGCGGACCGAAGCTCCTATAATTCACCCCTCCACTTT	CASSQSADRSSYNSPLHF
TRBJ1-2	-	-	TRBV30	14	TGTGCCTGGACCCCAAAGGGGCAGGGGTATGGCTACACCTTC	CAWTPKGQGYGYTF
TRBJ1-2	-	-	TRBV9	11	TGTGCCAGCAGTCGCGACCTTGGCTACACCTTC	CASSRDLGYTF
TRBJ1-1	once	TRBD1	TRBV6-5	13	TGTGCCAGCAGTTTTAGGGGGCCCACTGAAGCTTTCTTT	CASSFRGPTEAFF
TRBJ1-2	-	TRBD1	TRBV18	14	TGTGCCAGCGCCCCGGACAGGGTTAACTATGGCTACACCTTC	CASAPDRVNYGYTF
TRBJ2-1	-	TRBD1	TRBV5-4	15	TGTGCCAGCAGCTTGCCCGGGACAGTCGTGGATGAGCAGTTCTTC	CASSLPGTVVDEQFF
TRBJ2-7	-	-	TRBV7-9	14	TGTGCCAGCAGCCCCGACCGGCTGGGCTACGAGCAGTACTTC	CASSPDRLGYEQYF
TRBJ1-6	-	-	TRBV30	15	TGTGCCTGGAGTGTACGCCAGACTAATAATTCACCCCTCCACTTT	CAWSVRQTNNSPLHF
TRBJ2-7	-	-	TRBV14	12	TGTGCCAGCAGCCAAGATTGGCGGGGTTGCCAATTC	CASSQDWRGCQF